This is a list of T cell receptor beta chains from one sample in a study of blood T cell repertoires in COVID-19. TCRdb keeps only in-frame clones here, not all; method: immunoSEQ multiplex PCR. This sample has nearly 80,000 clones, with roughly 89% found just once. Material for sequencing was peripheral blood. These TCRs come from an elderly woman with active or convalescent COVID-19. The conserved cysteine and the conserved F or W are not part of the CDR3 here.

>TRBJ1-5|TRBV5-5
ASSLAATGVGQPQH
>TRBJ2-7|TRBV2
ASSIHSYEQY
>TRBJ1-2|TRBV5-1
ASSWGLGLANYGYT
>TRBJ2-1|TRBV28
ASSSGGRERVQF
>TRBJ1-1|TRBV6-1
ASSEGTGLNTEAF
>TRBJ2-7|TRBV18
ASSRGAQTYEQY
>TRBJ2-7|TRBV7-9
ASSLIIEQTSYEQY
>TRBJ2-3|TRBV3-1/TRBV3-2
ASSQFSGRAEDTQY
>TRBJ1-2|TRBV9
ASSASYGQGRSYGYT
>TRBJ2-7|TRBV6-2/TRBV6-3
ASSYTRTGRNYEQY
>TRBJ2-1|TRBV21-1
ARTSADRDGHEQF
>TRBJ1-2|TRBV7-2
ASSQGAGGNYGYT
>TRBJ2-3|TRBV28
ASSPPSGLTDTQY
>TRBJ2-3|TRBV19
ASRDRGRTDTQY
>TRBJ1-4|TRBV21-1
ASSNRETNEKLF
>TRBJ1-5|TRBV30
AWSLGQGGFQPQH
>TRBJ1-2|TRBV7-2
ASSSRQVYGYT
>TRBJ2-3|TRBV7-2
ASSLGTSGRTDTQY
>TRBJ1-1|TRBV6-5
ASNKLLDTEAF
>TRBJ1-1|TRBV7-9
ASSLHGAGTEAF
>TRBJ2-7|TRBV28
ASSFLAGASVEY
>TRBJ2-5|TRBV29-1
SVEEGDRVETQY
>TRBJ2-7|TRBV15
ATSAPKSSYEQY
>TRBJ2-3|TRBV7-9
ASSPGESRTDTQY
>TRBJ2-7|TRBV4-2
ASSQTGGNYEQY
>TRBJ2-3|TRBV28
ASSIYPSSGISSDTQY
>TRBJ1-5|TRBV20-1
SASDRPTWAQH
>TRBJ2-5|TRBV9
ASSSQLAGGETQY
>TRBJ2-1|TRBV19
PRRPGAGRTGRGEQF
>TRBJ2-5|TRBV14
ASSLDQETQY
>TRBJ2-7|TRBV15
ATSRGTFSYEQY
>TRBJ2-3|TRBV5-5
ASSGQLAGGPDTQY
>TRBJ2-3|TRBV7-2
ASSPPASGRGTDTQY
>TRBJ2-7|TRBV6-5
ASSYRGTYEQY
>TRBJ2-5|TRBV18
ASSPLTGETQY
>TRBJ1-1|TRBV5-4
ASSPGQGLPNTEAF
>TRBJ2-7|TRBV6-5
ASGLALRYEQY
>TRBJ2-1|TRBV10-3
AIGLAGWNEQF
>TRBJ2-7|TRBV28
ASSFRFRGISGRSYEQY
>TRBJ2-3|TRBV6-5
ASSPLAGVRNTQY
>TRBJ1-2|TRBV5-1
ASSLAQGRDGYT
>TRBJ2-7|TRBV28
ASSFATGAYEQY
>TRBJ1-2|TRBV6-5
ASSYGDRGREGYT
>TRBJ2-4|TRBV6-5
ASSSLGEGHKNIQY